The rows below give T cell receptor beta chains drawn from one sample of a study of cytomegalovirus exposure and HLA in healthy donors. Assay used: immunoSEQ multiplex PCR; TCRdb lists only in-frame clones, some missing. Among 100,000 to 150,000 clones listed, about 63% were seen once. The source material was PBMCs. The receptors here all came from a man aged 25-45 years in good health and CMV-seropositive. The conserved cysteine and the conserved F or W are not part of the CDR3 here. The order of the fields is V gene, D gene, CDR3 protein. D genes are given only for firm matches.

>TRBV10-3|TRBD1
AIRTSGQGTSYEQY
>TRBV5-1|.
ASSLRGTQGGYT
>TRBV5-1|.
ASSLGTVGREKLF
>TRBV12-2|.
ASRSTVLAYSNQPQH
>TRBV11-2|.
ASSLTAIYHYEQY
>TRBV4-1|.
ASSQEAGLGYQPQH
>TRBV4-3|TRBD2
ASSRAGTSGDPYEQY
>TRBV7-9|.
ASSLALSSEDEQF
>TRBV5-6|.
ASSFLNQPQH
>TRBV7-8|.
ASSSSGIYYGYT
>TRBV29-1|.
SVTLPHRYMNTEAF
>TRBV18|TRBD1
ASSPSTGIYGYT
>TRBV5-4|TRBD2
ASSQAGLAGDSYEQY
>TRBV28|.
ASSLLPTNNEQF
>TRBV5-1|.
ASSSGFGTPPYEQY
>TRBV19|TRBD2
ASSIWASGTYAQY
>TRBV28|.
ASSLRTEFSYEQY
>TRBV19|.
ASSILGGSYEQY
>TRBV7-8|.
ASSLLRETQY
>TRBV5-4|TRBD2
ASSLERERGEQY
>TRBV19|TRBD1
ASSMTGGDTEAF
>TRBV7-9|TRBD2
ASSFTSGSYEQY
>TRBV18|TRBD1
ASSPEGTVSLNEQF
>TRBV9|.
ASSVEVLDTEAF
>TRBV4-1|TRBD1
ASSRTGVTTNEKLF
>TRBV5-4|TRBD2
ASSYTSGSKNEQY
>TRBV27|TRBD2
ASSTHFRGQREYNEQF
>TRBV7-3|.
ASSPTGVRETQY
>TRBV5-1|TRBD2
ASFGLAGSAVELF
>TRBV29-1|TRBD2
SVEGLAGGSLGTDTQY
>TRBV5-4|TRBD2
ASSPGLAGHEQY
>TRBV7-9|TRBD2
ASSLELAGTYEQY
>TRBV4-3|TRBD2
ASSQVGLAGVEGTDTQY